Described below is a single T cell receptor (beta chain) sequence and its context. This record belongs to a study of CD8+ T cells in alopecia areata. With 5 bases removed from V and 5 bases from J, the gap between germline ends came to 18 bases. Germline-derived CDR1 and CDR2 are SGHTA and FQGTGA. This CDR3 has 15 residues. Extracted RNA was reverse transcribed into cDNA, the sequencing template. Some clones are missing from TCRdb's copy, which holds only in-frame ones; the method was immunoSEQ multiplex PCR. The sample lists 130,000 or so clones; almost 50% were seen once. This sample comprised CD8+ T cells sorted from blood, obtained at week 0. This clonotype was obtained from a human donor with alopecia areata. The chain links TRBV7-3 to TRBJ1-1, with D uncertain. The chain's CDR3 is CASSPTAAEWTEAFF. The CDR3 DNA sequence: TGTGCCAGCAGCCCGACGGCAGCCGAGTGGACTGAAGCTTTCTTT.